The TCR beta chain described here comes from a study of cytomegalovirus exposure and HLA in healthy donors. Findings and limits, study-wide: Reported results showed that the classifier diagnosed cytomegalovirus status with high specificity and sensitivity.

Comment on this clone: What it binds is unknown.

The CDR3 spans 15 residues. CDR1 is SGHTA, CDR2 FQGTGA, per germline. With 3 bases removed from V and 5 bases from J, the gap between germline ends came to 14 bases. A roughly 120-subject validation cohort, separate from the 666-subject first cohort, supplied the donors. Generated by immunoSEQ multiplex PCR, the TCRdb table keeps only in-frame clones and is missing some. Of around 120,000 clones listed, roughly 90% are singletons. Material for sequencing was PBMCs. This clonotype was obtained from a woman aged 18-30 years in good health and CMV-seropositive. This sequence joins TRBV7-3 and TRBJ2-1, with a possible D match to TRBD1 (6 bases). In DNA form, the CDR3 reads TGTGCCAGCAGCTTTACAGGGTCGGCAAACAATGAGCAGTTCTTC. It specifies CASSFTGSANNEQFF. Combining the CDR3 with reference TRBV7-3 and TRBJ2-1 gives the whole variable domain GAGVSQTPSNKVTEKGKYVELRCDPISGHTALYWYRQSLGQGPEFLIYFQGTGAADDSGLPNDRFFAVRPEGSVSTLKIQRTERGDSAVYLCASSFTGSANNEQFFGPGTRLTVL.